This T cell receptor beta chain appears in the sequencing data of a study of identical twins. General study results and limits: While abundant cord blood beta clonotypes carried fewer insertions, memory repertoires showed no such pattern.

Template switching added a universal primer site; cDNA carried unique molecular identifiers. Each CDR3 protein gets one entry after TCRdb re-called the 5' RACE reads with MiXCR. The table has hundreds of thousands of distinct CDR3 sequences, roughly 7% seen once; the top ten hold 3% to 4.5%. Only healthy Caucasians were included as donors. The V end lost 6 bases, the J end lost 3 bases, and 13 bases lay between the germline ends. This CDR3 contains 14 residues. Points on this clonotype: What it binds is not known.

This sample was also put to use in a study of yellow fever vaccine responses in identical twins.

The sequence was collected from a woman younger than 35 in good health. This chain links TRBV12-3 or TRBV12-4 with TRBJ2-3, with a possible D match to TRBD2 (7 bases). Material: memory (CD45RO+) T cells sorted from blood. CDR3 in amino acids: CASSWEGGTDTQYF. CDR3 DNA sequence: TGTGCCAGCAGCTGGGAGGGGGGGACAGATACGCAGTATTTT.